This TCR beta chain was sequenced in a study of siplizumab effects on memory and regulatory T cells. General study findings and limits: It was never confirmed that proliferating Tregs from siplizumab cultures were suppressive. Greater diversity than memory cells seemed evident in naive T cells, which also appeared to be major alloresponse contributors.

Note on this clone: The antigen remains unidentified.

Around 100,000 TCR templates per sample were sequenced. TCRdb's table, derived via immunoSEQ multiplex PCR, lists solely in-frame clones and lacks some. The profile covers about 120,000 clones, with about 95% appearing a single time and 1.5% to 2% taken by the ten largest. V was cut by 2 bases and J by 0 bases, with 8 bases left in between. The CDR3 runs 14 residues. Germline CDR1 reads SGHTA; CDR2 reads FQGNSA. The chain joins TRBV7-2 to TRBJ2-7; D not certain. The specimen sequenced was non-Treg CD4+ T cells sorted from blood. This clonotype originated in a human donor in good health. This CDR3 is CASSLPATSYEQYF. CDR3 bases: TGTGCCAGCAGCTTACCCGCCACCTCCTACGAGCAGTACTTC.